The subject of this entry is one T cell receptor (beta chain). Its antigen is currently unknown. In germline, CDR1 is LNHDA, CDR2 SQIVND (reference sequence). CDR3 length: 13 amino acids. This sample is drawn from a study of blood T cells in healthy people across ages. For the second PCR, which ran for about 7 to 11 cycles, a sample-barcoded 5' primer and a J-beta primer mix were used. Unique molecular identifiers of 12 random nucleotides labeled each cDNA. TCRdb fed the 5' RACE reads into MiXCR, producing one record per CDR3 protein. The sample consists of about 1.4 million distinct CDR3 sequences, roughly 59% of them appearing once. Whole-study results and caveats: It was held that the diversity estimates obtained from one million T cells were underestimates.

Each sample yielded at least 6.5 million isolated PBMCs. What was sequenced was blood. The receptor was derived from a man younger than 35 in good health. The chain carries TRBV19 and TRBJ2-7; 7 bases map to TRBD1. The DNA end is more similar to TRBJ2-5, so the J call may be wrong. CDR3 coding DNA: TGTGCCAGTAGTCCCACAGGGGCTGGGACCCAGTACTTC. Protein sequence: CASSPTGAGTQYF.